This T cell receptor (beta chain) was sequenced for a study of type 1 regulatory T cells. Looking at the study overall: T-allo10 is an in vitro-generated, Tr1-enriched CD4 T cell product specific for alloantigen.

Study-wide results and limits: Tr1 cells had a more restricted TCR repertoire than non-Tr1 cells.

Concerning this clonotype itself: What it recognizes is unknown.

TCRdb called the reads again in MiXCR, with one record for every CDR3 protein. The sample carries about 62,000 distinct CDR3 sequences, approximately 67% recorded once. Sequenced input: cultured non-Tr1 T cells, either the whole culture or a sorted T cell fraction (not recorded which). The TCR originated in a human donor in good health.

The chain's CDR3 is CASSQIIAGGFDEQFF. CDR3 bases: TGCGCCAGCAGCCAGATCATAGCGGGGGGTTTCGATGAGCAGTTCTTC. V usage is TRBV5-1 and J usage is TRBJ2-1; 10 bases map to TRBD2. The CDR3 covers 16 residues. Germline assignment: CDR1 SGHRS and CDR2 YFSETQ. J was trimmed by 8 bases and V by 4 bases; bases with no gene match: 12.